Sequencing of this T cell receptor beta chain was carried out in a study of control samples from healthy donors and cancer patients. Method: immunoSEQ multiplex PCR; TCRdb's copy keeps in-frame clones and lacks some. The data contain more than 95,000 clones, roughly nine tenths of them singletons. This CDR3 spans 15 amino acids. From germline, CDR1 is ENHRY and CDR2 SYGVKD. V gave up 3 bases and J gave up 7 bases; unmatched junction bases: 5. V and J are TRBV10-3 and TRBJ2-1; the match to TRBD2 covers 11 bases. The sample was PBMCs. This sequence was found in a woman between 50 and 59 years old with colorectal cancer. CDR3 sequence reads: CAISELAGVGNEQFF. CDR3 in DNA: TGTGCCATCAGTGAACTAGCGGGAGTAGGGAATGAGCAGTTCTTC.